This T cell receptor (beta chain) was profiled in a study of shared clonotypes between healthy human individuals. Measured with immunoSEQ multiplex PCR; TCRdb has only the in-frame clones, and not every one. The sample carries 2 million to 3 million clones, roughly 93% recorded once. About this clone itself: Its antigen remains unidentified.

Study observations and caveats: Sorted-subset samples were not fully sequenced, rarefaction indicated. Across subsets, estimated richness was generally greater for naive than for memory populations. Sampling covered nothing but blood. Tissue TCR repertoires likely differ from those found in blood.

Sequencing was carried out using naive CD4+ T cells from PBMCs. As for subset: CD45RA+ positively selected. This receptor was identified in a man between 18 and 35 years old in good health. Some clones in this sample may be carry-over from other donors' samples.

DNA for the CDR3: TGTGCCAGCAGCCCCACCGCCGGGACAGGGGGCGAGAACACCTTC. Translation gives CASSPTAGTGGENTF. The chain links TRBV11-2 to TRBJ1-2; TRBD1 matches 12 bases. Germline CDR1 reads SGHAT; CDR2 reads FQNNGV. Germline trimming cut 5 bases from V and 12 bases from J; bases unmatched to any gene: 13. The CDR3 runs to 15 residues.